A selection of T cell receptor beta chains follows, all from one sample in a study of cytomegalovirus exposure and HLA in healthy donors. Assay: immunoSEQ multiplex PCR; the TCRdb copy retains only in-frame clones and omits some. Seen here are 100,000 to 150,000 clones, 70% to 90% observed once, and the top ten hold over 1.5%. Specimen: PBMCs. Receptors originate from a boy between 10 and 17 years old in good health and CMV-seronegative. Each CDR3 is given with its conserved first and last residue. The D gene is left open where the match is weak. Size is stated for part of the rows, as once, few or many counts, or as a class when the clone is expanded.

V gene	D gene	clone size	J gene	CDR3 protein	CDR3 DNA
TRBV6-1	.	.	TRBJ2-7	CASSGGGVAGRYEQYF	TGTGCCAGCAGTGGTGGTGGAGTGGCAGGGCGGTACGAGCAGTACTTC
TRBV5-8	TRBD1	.	TRBJ2-3	CASSLEQGVDTQYF	TGTGCCAGCAGCTTGGAGCAGGGGGTGGATACGCAGTATTTT
TRBV6-1	.	.	TRBJ2-4	CATYRGEARGDIQYF	TGTGCCACCTACAGGGGGGAGGCACGGGGGGACATTCAGTACTTC
TRBV19	TRBD1	few	TRBJ2-1	CASSAAGGNEQFF	TGTGCCAGTAGTGCGGCAGGGGGAAATGAGCAGTTCTTC
TRBV4-3	.	.	TRBJ1-1	CASSQERVGLGFTEAFF	TGCGCCAGCAGCCAAGAGCGGGTTGGCTTAGGGTTTACTGAAGCTTTCTTT
TRBV4-2	.	once	TRBJ1-2	CASSQATGINYGYTF	TGTGCCAGCAGCCAAGCCACCGGGATCAACTATGGCTACACCTTC
TRBV4-2	.	.	TRBJ1-4	CASSGGANEKLFF	TGTGCCAGCAGTGGAGGGGCTAATGAAAAACTGTTTTTT
TRBV7-2	.	.	TRBJ2-7	CASSLVSAAPRHNEQYF	TGTGCCAGCAGCTTAGTATCCGCAGCGCCCCGTCATAACGAGCAGTACTTC
TRBV9	TRBD1	.	TRBJ1-1	CASSVQGTAWNTEAFF	TGTGCCAGCAGCGTCCAGGGGACAGCGTGGAACACTGAAGCTTTCTTT
TRBV7-3	TRBD1	.	TRBJ2-5	CASSPTGFETQYF	TGTGCCAGCAGCCCGACAGGGTTCGAGACCCAGTACTTC
TRBV14	.	.	TRBJ2-7	CASSQRVETGQYF	TGTGCCAGCAGCCAGAGGGTGGAGACCGGGCAGTACTTC
TRBV5-6	TRBD2	.	TRBJ2-7	CASSLGSGSYEQYF	TGTGCCAGCAGCTTGGGAAGCGGGAGCTACGAGCAGTACTTC
TRBV9	.	.	TRBJ2-1	CASSVERGCDGYSYNEQFF	TGTGCCAGCAGCGTAGAGAGGGGGTGTGACGGATACTCCTACAATGAGCAGTTCTTC
TRBV14	TRBD2	.	TRBJ2-3	CASSSGLAGTDTQYF	TGTGCCAGCAGCTCGGGACTAGCGGGCACAGATACGCAGTATTTT
TRBV30	TRBD2	.	TRBJ2-1	CAWTLAGGSNEQFF	TGTGCCTGGACTCTAGCGGGAGGTAGTAATGAGCAGTTCTTC
TRBV5-1	.	.	TRBJ2-3	CASSFGDTQYF	TGCGCCAGCAGCTTCGGAGATACGCAGTATTTT
TRBV4-3	TRBD1	.	TRBJ2-7	CASSHRTGSYEQYF	TGCGCCAGCAGCCACAGGACAGGGAGCTACGAGCAGTACTTC
TRBV7-9	TRBD1	.	TRBJ2-3	CASSLEDRGTDTQYF	TGTGCCAGCAGCTTAGAGGACAGGGGCACAGATACGCAGTATTTT
TRBV6-6	.	few	TRBJ2-3	CASSLIGAETQYF	TGTGCCAGCAGTTTGATTGGTGCCGAGACGCAGTATTTT
TRBV6-6	.	.	TRBJ1-2	CASSYSGDYGYTF	TGTGCCAGCAGTTACTCAGGGGACTATGGCTACACCTTC
TRBV12-5	TRBD2	.	TRBJ2-1	CASAVGLADYNEQFF	TGTGCTAGTGCCGTCGGACTAGCGGACTACAATGAGCAGTTCTTC
TRBV7-9	TRBD1	.	TRBJ1-2	CASSLLDRDGYTF	TGTGCCAGCAGCTTGTTGGACAGGGACGGCTACACCTTC
TRBV6-5	TRBD1	.	TRBJ1-2	CASSYGTGGSYGYTF	TGTGCCAGCAGTTACGGGACAGGCGGATCCTATGGCTACACCTTC
TRBV7-9	.	.	TRBJ1-4	CASSWGGGSGEKLFF	TGTGCCAGCAGCTGGGGCGGGGGATCGGGTGAAAAACTGTTTTTT
TRBV6-1	.	.	TRBJ1-5	CASSDAQVGQPQHF	TGTGCCAGCAGTGATGCCCAGGTTGGTCAGCCCCAGCATTTT
TRBV7-6	TRBD2	.	TRBJ2-3	CASSLLAGTTPDTQYF	TGTGCCAGCAGCCTGTTAGCGGGAACCACCCCGGATACGCAGTATTTT
TRBV7-2	TRBD1	.	TRBJ1-2	CASSLGQGEGGYTF	TGTGCCAGCAGCTTAGGGCAGGGGGAAGGGGGCTACACCTTC
TRBV25-1	TRBD2	.	TRBJ2-5	CASSVPSGNQETQYF	TGTGCCAGCAGTGTCCCTAGCGGGAACCAAGAGACCCAGTACTTC
TRBV19	.	.	TRBJ1-6	CASSMEATTSSPLHF	TGTGCCAGTAGTATGGAGGCAACAACGAGTTCACCCCTCCACTTT
TRBV14	TRBD1	.	TRBJ1-1	CASSSGQGLIAFF	TGTGCCAGCAGCTCGGGACAGGGCCTGATAGCTTTCTTT
TRBV29-1	TRBD2	.	TRBJ2-1	CSVTRTSGRNEQFF	TGCAGCGTTACGCGGACTAGCGGGAGAAATGAGCAGTTCTTC
TRBV19	TRBD2	.	TRBJ2-1	CASSKHAPGTSAHNEQFF	TGTGCCAGTAGCAAACACGCACCCGGGACTAGCGCCCACAATGAGCAGTTCTTC
TRBV6-1	.	few	TRBJ1-4	CASSAREGTTNEKLFF	TGTGCCAGCAGTGCTAGGGAGGGAACGACTAATGAAAAACTGTTTTTT
TRBV19	.	.	TRBJ1-1	CATWNTLGADEAFF	TGTGCCACGTGGAATACCTTGGGGGCCGATGAAGCTTTCTTT
TRBV7-9	.	.	TRBJ2-1	CSSSFSGDEQFF	TGTTCCAGCAGCTTTTCAGGGGATGAGCAGTTCTTC
TRBV4-3	.	.	TRBJ2-1	CASSRGGEKYNEQFF	TGCGCCAGCAGCCGCGGTGGAGAAAAGTACAATGAGCAGTTCTTC
TRBV4-3	TRBD1	.	TRBJ1-1	CASSYRGHTEAFF	TGCGCCAGCAGTTACAGGGGCCACACTGAAGCTTTCTTT
TRBV11-2	.	.	TRBJ1-1	CASSLTRSTEAFF	TGTGCCAGCAGCTTAACGCGTAGCACTGAAGCTTTCTTT
TRBV11-2	.	few	TRBJ1-2	CASSSSGVYGYTF	TGTGCCAGCAGCTCCTCGGGGGTATATGGCTACACCTTC
TRBV7-2	.	.	TRBJ2-1	CASSLGGASYNEQFF	TGTGCCAGCAGTTTAGGTGGGGCGTCCTACAATGAGCAGTTCTTC
TRBV9	.	.	TRBJ1-1	CASSTAGLNTEAFF	TGTGCCAGCAGCACCGCAGGATTGAACACTGAAGCTTTCTTT
TRBV9	TRBD2	.	TRBJ2-1	CASSPGTRNEQFF	TGTGCCAGCAGCCCCGGGACTAGGAATGAGCAGTTCTTC
TRBV29-1	.	.	TRBJ2-2	CSVVRGGELFF	TGCAGCGTTGTCAGGGGTGGGGAGCTGTTTTTT
TRBV27	TRBD1	.	TRBJ2-1	CASSSTAGTGNNEQFF	TGTGCCAGCAGTTCGACAGCCGGGACAGGAAACAATGAGCAGTTCTTC
TRBV6-1	.	.	TRBJ2-1	CASRETNEQFF	TGTGCCAGCAGGGAAACTAATGAGCAGTTCTTC
TRBV13	.	.	TRBJ2-1	CASSRTHGSGNEQFF	TGTGCCAGCAGCCGGACCCATGGTAGCGGCAATGAGCAGTTCTTC
TRBV29-1	.	few	TRBJ1-1	CSEAAEAFF	TGCAGCGAGGCGGCTGAAGCTTTCTTT
TRBV9	TRBD1	.	TRBJ1-1	CASSVVGTGSEAFF	TGTGCCAGCAGCGTGGTAGGGACAGGGTCTGAAGCTTTCTTT